The 18 T cell receptor beta chains in this list originate from one sample, sequenced in a study of OX40 agonist ivuxolimab in advanced cancers. Profiling relied on immunoSEQ multiplex PCR, and the TCRdb table lists in-frame clones only, not all of them. Of tens of thousands of clones listed, about 83% are singletons. The sample consisted of CD4+ or CD8+ T cells sorted from blood, taken in a trial of the OX40 agonist ivuxolimab. The receptors were sampled from an adult with an advanced solid tumor such as melanoma, head and neck, liver or kidney cancer.

The chain employs TRBV27 and TRBJ2-2; D possibly corresponds to TRBD2 (5 bases). Germline V gene sequence: CDR1 MNHEY, CDR2 SMNVEV (reference sequence). The V gene lost 0 bases and the J gene lost 8 bases, with 7 bases spanning the gap. This CDR3 contains 13 residues. Here the CDR3 DNA reads TGTGCCAGCAGTTTATCGACGGGGGGGGAGCTGTTTTTT. It encodes CASSLSTGGELFF.

The chain couples TRBV5-6 to TRBJ2-5; D remains unclear. V gave up 0 bases and J gave up 5 bases, with 5 bases separating them. CDR3 length: 12 amino acids. Germline V gene data show CDR1 as SGHDT and CDR2 as YYEEEE. The CDR3 reads CASSLVEETQYF. The CDR3 region has the DNA TGTGCCAGCAGCTTGGTAGAGGAGACCCAGTACTTC. Drawing the rest from reference TRBV5-6 and TRBJ2-5, the complete variable domain is DAGVTQSPTHLIKTRGQQVTLRCSPKSGHDTVSWYQQALGQGPQFIFQYYEEEERQRGNFPDRFSGHQFPNYSSELNVNALLLGDSALYLCASSLVEETQYFGPGTRLLVL.

This chain connects TRBV6-1 to TRBJ2-7; no clear D. Trimming left V 7 bases short and J 3 bases short, with 13 bases between. The CDR3 runs to 13 residues. CDR1 MNHNS and CDR2 SASEGT come from the germline V gene. This CDR3 reads CASKAQESYEQYF. DNA of the CDR3: TGTGCCAGCAAGGCGCAGGAGAGCTACGAGCAGTACTTC.

This chain links TRBV2 with TRBJ1-5; TRBD1 matches 11 bases. The CDR3 runs to 15 residues. J was trimmed by 7 bases and V by 7 bases; bases with no gene match: 9. Germline CDR1 is SNHLY and CDR2 is FYNNEI. The CDR3, as DNA: TGTGCCAGCAATGATGGGACAGGGGGTCGGCAGCCCCAGCATTTT. It specifies CASNDGTGGRQPQHF.

The gene calls are TRBV19 and TRBJ1-2; 8 bases align to TRBD1. V lost 5 bases to trimming and J lost 7 bases; unmatched junction nucleotides: 6. Per the germline V gene, CDR1 is LNHDA and CDR2 is SQIVND (reference sequence). This CDR3 has 13 amino acids. This CDR3 is CASSQGQGGGYTF. The CDR3, as DNA: TGTGCCAGTAGTCAAGGACAGGGAGGTGGCTACACCTTC.

This sequence joins TRBV19 and TRBJ1-5; TRBD1 might be the D (5 bases). Trimming took off 7 bases at V and 3 bases at J, with 22 bases between the two ends. CDR1 is LNHDA, CDR2 SQIVND, per germline (reference sequence). CDR3 length: 17 residues. CDR3 sequence reads: CASTPRDGTKYNQPQHF. CDR3 sequence (DNA): TGTGCCAGTACACCCCGGGACGGAACAAAATACAATCAGCCCCAGCATTTT.

The V and J genes are TRBV7-9 and TRBJ1-2; no firm D call. Per the germline V gene, CDR1 is SEHNR and CDR2 is FQNEAQ (reference sequence). The CDR3 consists of 17 residues. Trimming took 6 bases from V and 3 from J, leaving 23 bases between them. The CDR3 nucleotides are TGTGCCAGCAGTGAAGAATCAGTTCGGAGCGTCGACTATGGCTACACCTTC. This gives the protein CASSEESVRSVDYGYTF.

This rearrangement joins TRBV9 to TRBJ2-1, with TRBD2 identical over 7 bases. This CDR3 region has 15 residues. After removal of 1 base from V and 1 base from J, the junction contained 2 bases not matched to a gene. Germline values: CDR1 SGDLS, CDR2 YYNGEE. CDR3 sequence (DNA): TGTGCCAGCAGCGTACGGGGAGGGTCCTACAATGAGCAGTTCTTC. As protein: CASSVRGGSYNEQFF.

This chain joins TRBV5-4 and TRBJ1-1, with 8 bases aligning to TRBD1. The junction had 6 bases not matched to a gene; V was cut back by 3 bases and J by 5 bases. This CDR3 is built from 14 residues. CDR1 SGHNT and CDR2 YYREEE come from the germline V gene (reference sequence). In DNA form, the CDR3 reads TGTGCCAGCAGCTCCTTACAGGGGGAAACTGAAGCTTTCTTT. It translates to CASSSLQGETEAFF.

Comments on this clone: Within the sample, other DNA sequences also encode this same CDR3. This chain connects TRBV5-1 to TRBJ2-7, with 8 nucleotides matching TRBD2. Germline V CDR1 and CDR2: SGHRS, YFSETQ. J lost 2 bases, V lost 3 bases, and 4 bases had no gene match. The CDR3 has 14 residues. In DNA form, the CDR3 reads TGCGCCAGCAGCTCCGGGGGGGCACCCTACGAGCAGTACTTC. Translated, it gives CASSSGGAPYEQYF.

The rearrangement links TRBV21-1 to TRBJ2-1; TRBD1 is taken as the D call from the table, unchecked against the DNA. TRBV21-1 counts as a pseudogene. The CDR3 length is 14 residues. The CDR3 region has the DNA TGTGCCAAGGTCGGAACAGGGGGCAGGGATGAGCAGTTCTTC. Residues: CAKVGTGGRDEQFF.

The chain recombines TRBV5-1 with TRBJ1-1, with D unclear. Trimming cost V 0 bases and J 5 bases, with 8 bases left between them. CDR3 length: 13 residues. The germline V gene encodes CDR1 SGHRS and CDR2 YFSETQ. The CDR3 nucleotides are TGCGCCAGCAGCTTGGGTTCGGGTACTGAAGCTTTCTTT. Its protein is CASSLGSGTEAFF. Combining the CDR3 with reference TRBV5-1 and TRBJ1-1 gives the whole variable domain KAGVTQTPRYLIKTRGQQVTLSCSPISGHRSVSWYQQTPGQGLQFLFEYFSETQRNKGNFPGRFSGRQFSNSRSEMNVSTLELGDSALYLCASSLGSGTEAFFGQGTRLTVV.

V is TRBV4-3 and J is TRBJ1-1; D ambiguous. Per germline, CDR1 LGHNA and CDR2 YSLEER. V was clipped by 0 bases and J by 4 bases, with 15 bases between them. This CDR3 has 16 residues. The CDR3 DNA reads TGCGCCAGCAGCCAAGATATACGGCCGAAGAGCACTGAAGCTTTCTTT. Its translation: CASSQDIRPKSTEAFF.

This rearrangement joins TRBV9 to TRBJ1-2; a weak D match, TRBD1 (6 bases). V was clipped by 4 bases and J by 7 bases, with 17 bases between them. This CDR3 comprises 14 residues. Germline-derived CDR1 and CDR2 are SGDLS and YYNGEE. CDR3 loop: CASSPPGGVGGYTF. The CDR3 DNA sequence: TGTGCCAGCAGCCCACCCGGGGGCGTGGGTGGCTACACCTTC.

V usage is TRBV4-1 and J usage is TRBJ1-4; perhaps TRBD1 as D (5 bases). From germline, CDR1 is MGHRA and CDR2 YSYEKL. Trimming cost V 1 base and J 7 bases, with 10 bases left between them. The CDR3 sequence is 14 residues long. CDR3 loop: CASSQAAGGEKLFF. CDR3 in DNA: TGCGCCAGCAGCCAAGCTGCGGGGGGTGAAAAACTGTTTTTT.

This clone has a single count. The chain employs TRBV6-5 and TRBJ2-3; 8 nucleotides agree with TRBD1. CDR3 length equals 16 residues. Trimming cost V 0 bases and J 6 bases; bases outside gene matches: 8. Germline CDR1 and CDR2: MNHEY and SVGAGI. CDR3 protein: CASSYSRTGLGDTQYF. In DNA, the CDR3 is TGTGCCAGCAGTTACTCAAGGACAGGGCTCGGGGATACGCAGTATTTT.

V usage is TRBV7-9 and J usage is TRBJ2-1; 8 nucleotides match TRBD2. Per the germline V gene, CDR1 is SEHNR and CDR2 is FQNEAQ (reference sequence). Trimming cost V 8 bases and J 10 bases; bases outside gene matches: 7. The CDR3 is 12 amino acids. The CDR3 region is CASAAGGPEQFF. In DNA form, the CDR3 reads TGTGCCAGCGCTGCGGGGGGCCCAGAGCAGTTCTTC.

This clone was seen more than once but under ten times. The gene calls are TRBV2 and TRBJ1-1; D ambiguous. CDR3 length equals 13 residues. Trimming shortened V by 7 bases and J by 0 bases, and 9 bases separated the two germline ends. Germline assignment: CDR1 SNHLY and CDR2 FYNNEI. CDR3 loop: CASTGQVNTEAFF. As DNA, the CDR3 is TGTGCCAGCACCGGTCAGGTGAACACTGAAGCTTTCTTT. The entire variable domain, with the rest obtained from reference TRBV2 and TRBJ1-1, is as follows: EPEVTQTPSHQVTQMGQEVILRCVPISNHLYFYWYRQILGQKVEFLVSFYNNEISEKSEIFDDQFSVERPDGSNFTLKIRSTKLEDSAMYFCASTGQVNTEAFFGQGTRLTVV.